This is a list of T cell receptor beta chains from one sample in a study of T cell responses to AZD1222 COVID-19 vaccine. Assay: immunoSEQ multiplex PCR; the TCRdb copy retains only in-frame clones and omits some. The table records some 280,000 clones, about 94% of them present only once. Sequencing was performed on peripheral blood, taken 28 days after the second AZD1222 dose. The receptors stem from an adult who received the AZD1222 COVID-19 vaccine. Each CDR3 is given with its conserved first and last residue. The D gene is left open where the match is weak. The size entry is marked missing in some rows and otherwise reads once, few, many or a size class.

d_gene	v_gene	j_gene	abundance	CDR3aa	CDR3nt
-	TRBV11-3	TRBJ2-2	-	CASSSQGTSTGELFF	TGTGCCAGCAGCTCCCAGGGTACGAGCACCGGGGAGCTGTTTTTT
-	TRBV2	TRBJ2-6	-	CASNKGVAGANVLTF	TGTGCCAGCAACAAGGGGGTGGCTGGGGCCAACGTCCTGACTTTC
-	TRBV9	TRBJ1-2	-	CASSPLGGHYGYTF	TGTGCCAGCAGCCCTCTAGGGGGACACTATGGCTACACCTTC
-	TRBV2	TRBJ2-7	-	CAGRHRKGSGKDYEQYF	TGTGCCGGGAGGCACCGAAAAGGTTCAGGGAAAGACTACGAGCAGTACTTC
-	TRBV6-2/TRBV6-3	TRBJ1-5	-	CASSYSGRVGQPQHF	TGTGCCAGCAGTTACTCGGGCAGGGTGGGTCAGCCCCAGCATTTT
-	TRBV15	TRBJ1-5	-	CATSRDRGRNQPQHF	TGTGCCACCAGCAGAGATCGGGGGCGGAATCAGCCCCAGCATTTT
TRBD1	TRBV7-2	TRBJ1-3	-	CASSPATGGPGNTIYF	TGTGCCAGCAGCCCCGCAACAGGGGGGCCTGGAAACACCATATATTTT
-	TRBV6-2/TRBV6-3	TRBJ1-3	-	CASSYGFAAGSGNTIYF	TGTGCCAGCAGTTACGGATTCGCGGCAGGCTCTGGAAACACCATATATTTT
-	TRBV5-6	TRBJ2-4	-	CASSLWFQGRRVTIQYF	TGTGCCAGCAGCTTGTGGTTTCAGGGAAGGCGGGTAACCATTCAGTACTTC
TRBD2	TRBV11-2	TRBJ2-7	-	CASSFSGGQYEQYF	TGTGCCAGCAGCTTTAGCGGGGGCCAGTACGAGCAGTACTTC
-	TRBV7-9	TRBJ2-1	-	CASSLQGGRGAEQFF	TGTGCCAGCAGCCTCCAGGGGGGGAGAGGGGCTGAGCAGTTCTTC
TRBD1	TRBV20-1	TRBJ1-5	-	CSASHRGNQPQHF	TGCAGTGCTAGTCACAGGGGGAACCAGCCCCAGCATTTT
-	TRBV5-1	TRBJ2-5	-	CASSSPGGGAETQYF	TGCGCCAGCAGCTCGCCCGGTGGGGGGGCGGAGACCCAGTACTTC
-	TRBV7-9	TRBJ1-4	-	CASSEVAGTSGGKLFF	TGTGCCAGCAGTGAAGTTGCCGGGACTAGCGGGGGAAAACTGTTTTTT
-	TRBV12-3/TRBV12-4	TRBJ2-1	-	CASSLFSSNEQFF	TGTGCCAGCAGTTTATTCTCCTCCAATGAGCAGTTCTTC
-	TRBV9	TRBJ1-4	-	CASSVDQDAGKLFF	TGTGCCAGCAGCGTAGATCAGGACGCGGGAAAACTGTTTTTT
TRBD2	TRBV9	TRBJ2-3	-	CASSFSPGLVMNTQYF	TGTGCCAGCAGCTTCTCTCCGGGACTAGTCATGAATACGCAGTATTTT
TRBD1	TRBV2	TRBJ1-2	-	CASSGTGQGYTF	TGTGCCAGCAGCGGGACAGGGCAAGGCTACACCTTC
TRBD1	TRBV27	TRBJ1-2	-	CASSPRDRGSYGYTF	TGTGCCAGCAGTCCTCGGGACAGGGGAAGCTATGGCTACACCTTC
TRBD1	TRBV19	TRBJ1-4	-	CASSKDRESTDEKLFF	TGTGCCAGTAGTAAGGACAGGGAGAGTACGGATGAAAAACTGTTTTTT
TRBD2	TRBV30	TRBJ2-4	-	CAWSVGGVAKNIQYF	TGTGCCTGGAGTGTTGGGGGGGTAGCCAAAAACATTCAGTACTTC
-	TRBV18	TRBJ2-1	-	CASSPQSSYNEQFF	TGTGCCAGCTCACCACAAAGCTCCTACAATGAGCAGTTCTTC
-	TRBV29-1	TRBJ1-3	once	CSVEGLGAEGNTIYF	TGCAGCGTTGAAGGGTTAGGGGCGGAGGGAAACACCATATATTTT
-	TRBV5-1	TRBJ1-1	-	CASSSDPNTEAFF	TGCGCCAGCAGCTCCGATCCAAACACTGAAGCTTTCTTT
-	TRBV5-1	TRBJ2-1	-	CASSLNLRGWNEQFF	TGCGCCAGCAGCTTGAATTTACGGGGGTGGAATGAGCAGTTCTTC
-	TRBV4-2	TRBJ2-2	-	CASSQDRESGELFF	TGTGCCAGCAGCCAAGACAGGGAATCTGGGGAGCTGTTTTTT
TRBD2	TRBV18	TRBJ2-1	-	CASSPQSSGSSYNEQFF	TGTGCCAGCTCACCACAGTCTAGCGGGAGCTCCTACAATGAGCAGTTCTTC
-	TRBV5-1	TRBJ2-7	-	CASSWVSGPAYEQYF	TGCGCCAGCAGCTGGGTTAGCGGTCCCGCCTACGAGCAGTACTTC
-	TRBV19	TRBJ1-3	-	CASSQPGGTGNTIYF	TGTGCCAGTAGCCAGCCTGGGGGAACTGGAAACACCATATATTTT
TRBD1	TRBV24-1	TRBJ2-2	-	CATSDRTGGTGELFF	TGTGCCACCAGTGACCGGACAGGGGGGACCGGGGAGCTGTTTTTT
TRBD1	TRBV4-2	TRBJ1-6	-	CASSRPGTGTNSPLHF	TGTGCCAGCAGCCGTCCCGGGACAGGGACAAATTCACCCCTCCACTTT
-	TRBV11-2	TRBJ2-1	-	CASSLTMGLANNEQFF	TGTGCCAGCAGCCTGACCATGGGGCTAGCCAACAATGAGCAGTTCTTC
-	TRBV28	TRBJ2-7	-	CASYGLGEQHYEQYF	TGTGCCAGCTATGGACTTGGAGAACAGCACTACGAGCAGTACTTC
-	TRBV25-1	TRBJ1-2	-	CASSETTLSGYGYTF	TGTGCCAGCAGTGAAACTACCCTTTCAGGCTATGGCTACACCTTC
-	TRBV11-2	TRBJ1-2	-	CASSLDSGSRVGYTF	TGTGCCAGCAGCTTAGATTCCGGATCCAGGGTCGGCTACACCTTC
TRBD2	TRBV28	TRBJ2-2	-	CASSFREVTGELFF	TGTGCCAGCAGTTTTCGGGAGGTCACCGGGGAGCTGTTTTTT
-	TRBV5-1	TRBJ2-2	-	CASRFSGNTGELFF	TGCGCCAGCAGGTTTAGCGGGAACACCGGGGAGCTGTTTTTT
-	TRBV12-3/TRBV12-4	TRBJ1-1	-	CASSLRRTEAFF	TGTGCCAGCAGTTTAAGACGAACTGAAGCTTTCTTT
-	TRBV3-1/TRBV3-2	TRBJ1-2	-	CASSQESAGGYTF	TGTGCCAGCAGCCAAGAGTCGGCAGGTGGCTACACCTTC
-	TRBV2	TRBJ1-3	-	CASRKEWLGLIGNTIYF	TGTGCCAGCAGGAAGGAATGGCTAGGTCTAATTGGAAACACCATATATTTT
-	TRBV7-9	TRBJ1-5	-	CASSLSAGDNQPQHF	TGTGCCAGCAGCTTATCAGCAGGCGACAATCAGCCCCAGCATTTT
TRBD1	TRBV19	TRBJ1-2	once	CASSADREGLYYGYTF	TGTGCCAGTAGTGCCGACAGGGAGGGGCTATACTATGGCTACACCTTC
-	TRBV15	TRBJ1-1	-	CATSRQGLDTEAFF	TGTGCCACCAGCAGGCAGGGATTGGACACTGAAGCTTTCTTT
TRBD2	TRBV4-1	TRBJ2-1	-	CASSQLGLADNEQFF	TGCGCCAGCAGCCAACTCGGACTAGCGGATAATGAGCAGTTCTTC
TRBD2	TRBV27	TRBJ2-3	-	CASIPESGGYLGTDTQYF	TGTGCCAGCATCCCCGAGAGCGGGGGGTACCTAGGCACAGATACGCAGTATTTT
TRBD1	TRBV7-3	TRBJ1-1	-	CASSMTGVATEAFF	TGTGCCAGCAGCATGACAGGGGTAGCCACTGAAGCTTTCTTT
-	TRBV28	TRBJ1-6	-	CASSFGGNNSPLHF	TGTGCCAGCAGTTTTGGGGGAAATAATTCACCCCTCCACTTT
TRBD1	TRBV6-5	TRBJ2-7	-	CASSFGTGTEQYF	TGTGCCAGCAGTTTCGGGACAGGGACCGAGCAGTACTTC
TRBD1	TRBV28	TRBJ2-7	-	CASSRDRGKGEQYF	TGTGCCAGCAGTCGGGACAGGGGAAAGGGAGAGCAGTACTTC
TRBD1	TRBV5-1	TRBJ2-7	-	CASSLRTGGGEQYF	TGCGCCAGCAGCTTGCGGACAGGGGGCGGCGAGCAGTACTTC
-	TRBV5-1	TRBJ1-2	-	CASRGNYGYTF	TGCGCCAGCAGGGGGAACTATGGCTACACCTTC
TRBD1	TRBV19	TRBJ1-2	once	CASLDRSNYGYTF	TGTGCCAGTTTGGACAGGTCCAACTATGGCTACACCTTC
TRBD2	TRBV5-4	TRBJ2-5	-	CASSSLAGGLQETQYF	TGTGCCAGCAGCTCTCTAGCGGGAGGCCTCCAAGAGACCCAGTACTTC
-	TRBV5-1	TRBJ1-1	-	CASTSRADTEAFF	TGCGCCAGCACCTCCCGGGCGGACACTGAAGCTTTCTTT
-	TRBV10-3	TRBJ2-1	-	CAISDPGASEQFF	TGTGCCATCAGTGACCCGGGGGCTTCTGAGCAGTTCTTC